This TCR beta chain is drawn from a study of T cells after yellow fever vaccination. In the study overall: SMART-Seq v4 Ultra Low Input prepared libraries from low-cell fractions.

Study results and limitations: It was the secondary response that reached its peak faster, day 5 versus 15, but it was weaker. Highly abundant clonotypes carried over from the bulk population could end up in FACS-sorted repertoires as contaminants.

It was through 5'RACE template switching that TCR cDNA was made, with a universal primer site and UMIs added. MiXCR, applied by TCRdb to the 5' RACE reads, yields one record per CDR3 protein. The sample holds around 250,000 distinct CDR3 sequences, approximately 5.2% seen once. Only a few counts were recorded for this clonotype. The antigen is unknown. With 5 bases clipped from V and 6 bases from J, the junction kept 8 bases outside the gene matches. The CDR3 totals 15 residues. Germline V CDR1 and CDR2: SGHRS, YFSETQ. Sequenced here: CD4+ T cells sorted from PBMCs, sampled on the day of the yellow fever booster vaccination. The chain recombines TRBV5-1 with TRBJ2-4; 10 bases are a match to TRBD2. This TCR was recovered from a young man who received the YFV17D yellow fever vaccine. The CDR3 region has the DNA TGCGCCAGCAGGTCTGGGACTAGCGAGACAAACATTCAGTACTTC. Amino acid sequence: CASRSGTSETNIQYF.